The following is a TCR beta chain sequence with its context. Its antigen is unidentified. This CDR3 region has 11 residues. The V gene's germline CDR1 is SNHLY and CDR2 FYNNEI. V was clipped by 6 bases and J by 7 bases, with 10 bases between them. The data belong to a study of cytomegalovirus exposure and HLA in healthy donors. Broader study findings: Owing to their indistinguishability, certain V segments, notably TRBV6-2 and TRBV6-3, were excluded. In a later analysis, TCR association rates varied by HLA locus: DRB1 most, HLA-C fewest.

The PCR employed 60 Vbeta primers together with 13 Jbeta primers. Per the study methods: An analysis that came later counted 80 million or so unique TCR beta chains, approximately 10 million shared. Sequenced by immunoSEQ multiplex PCR; TCRdb stores in-frame clones only, minus some. V and J calls and clone size follow that table, whereas D and trimming were derived from the DNA. The data contain under 70,000 clones, about 70% of them singletons. The specimen sequenced was PBMCs. The chain is built from TRBV2 and TRBJ2-7; D is possibly TRBD1 (5 bases). This TCR derives from a woman aged 60 to 75 in good health and CMV-seropositive. CDR3 sequence (DNA): TGTGCCAGCAGGATGCAGGGAGAGCAGTACTTC. Translation: CASRMQGEQYF.